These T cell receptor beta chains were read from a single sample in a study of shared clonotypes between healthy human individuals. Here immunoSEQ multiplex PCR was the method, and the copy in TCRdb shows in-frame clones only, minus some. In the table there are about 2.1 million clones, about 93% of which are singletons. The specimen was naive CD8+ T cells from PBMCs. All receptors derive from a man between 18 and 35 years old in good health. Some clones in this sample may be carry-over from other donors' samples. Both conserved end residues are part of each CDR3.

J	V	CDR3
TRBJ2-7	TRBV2	CASSGPQGPYEQYF
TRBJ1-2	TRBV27	CASSPGTVPNYGYTF
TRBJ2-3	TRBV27	CASSPQTSGRYTPSTDTQYF
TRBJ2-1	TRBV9	CASSDRSGGRNEQFF
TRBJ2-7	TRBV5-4	CASSPRTSSDEQYF
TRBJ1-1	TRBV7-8	CASSFRNLNTEAFF
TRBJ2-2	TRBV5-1	CASSLDLSQATGELFF
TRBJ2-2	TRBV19	CASLPRVAGELFF
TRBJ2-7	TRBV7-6	CASSPLTRDEQYF
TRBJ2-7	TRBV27	CASSLSGTAEGQYF
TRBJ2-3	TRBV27	CASSERFGGSADTQYF
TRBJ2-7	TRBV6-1	CASRLAGLTQEQYF
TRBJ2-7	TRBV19	CASSTRGGRAYEQYF
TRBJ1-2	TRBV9	CASSITGTGNNTF
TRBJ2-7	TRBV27	CASAPRSGYEQYF
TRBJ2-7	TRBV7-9	CASSLALRGFYEQYF
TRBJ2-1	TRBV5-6	CASSLDRAYNEQFF
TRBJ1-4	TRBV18	CASSPSPGQGVNEKLFF
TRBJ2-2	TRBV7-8	CASSLAGTGLTGELFF
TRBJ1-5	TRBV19	CASSDVGTGARQPQHF
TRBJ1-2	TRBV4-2	CASTSKSRDSSYGYTF
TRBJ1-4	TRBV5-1	CASSLQGTSGEKLFF
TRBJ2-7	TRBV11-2	CASSSRYLGHLRGYEQYF
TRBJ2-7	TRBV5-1	CASSLVGGPPYEQYF
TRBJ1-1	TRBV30	CAWRPRGLNTEAFF
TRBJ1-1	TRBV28	CASSFGQVLNTEAFF
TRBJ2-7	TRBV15	CATSAGTAYEQYF
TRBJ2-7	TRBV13	CASSHGRTYEQYF
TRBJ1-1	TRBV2	CASITQLNTEAFF
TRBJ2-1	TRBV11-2	CASSLQVLAGYNEQFF
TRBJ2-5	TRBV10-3	CAISESSGMEETQYF
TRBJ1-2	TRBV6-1	CASSEKGYGYTF
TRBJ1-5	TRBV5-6	CASSLWDNQAQHF
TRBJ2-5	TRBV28	CASTAPPKRGYGKETQYF
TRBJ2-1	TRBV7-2	CASSSLAGGINEQFF
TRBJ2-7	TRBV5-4	CASSLTESSYEQYF
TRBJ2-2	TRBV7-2	CASSPRTSGGNTGELFF
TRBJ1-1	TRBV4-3	CASSQVKGTYKEAFF
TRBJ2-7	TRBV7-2	CASSLTTSGVSYEQYF
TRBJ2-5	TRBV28	CASSFFDSGVWETQYF
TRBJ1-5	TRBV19	CASSMRQRNQPQHF
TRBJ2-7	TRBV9	CASSAGQGAPYEQYF
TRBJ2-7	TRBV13	CASSLVRTGLNEQYF
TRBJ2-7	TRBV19	CASSILAGSNEQYF
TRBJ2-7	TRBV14	CASSEAWDRSYEQYF
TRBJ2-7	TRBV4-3	CASSQEGRGPSYEQYF
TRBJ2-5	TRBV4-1	CASSRIGGRGQETQYF
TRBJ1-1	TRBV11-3	CASGSMNTEAFF
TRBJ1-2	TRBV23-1	CASSQSGSSRKGYTF
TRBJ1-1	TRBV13	CASSSGPNTEAFF